Listed here are 18 T cell receptor beta chains from one sample, sequenced in a study of a mutant IDH1 vaccine in newly diagnosed glioma. These receptors lack a known antigen. Repertoires were generated with immunoSEQ multiplex PCR, while TCRdb's copy carries only in-frame clones and drops some. The sample yields tens of thousands of clones, approximately 86% seen once. As to time point: week 35, safety follow-up. Every vaccination contained 300 ug of the mutant IDH1 20-mer peptide and was paired with topical imiquimod. The sample in question was PBMCs, obtained from a glioma patient whose treatment included an IDH1 peptide vaccine. The receptor source for this set is a man aged 30-40 years with glioma.

This clone was counted a single time. V usage is TRBV7-8 and J usage is TRBJ1-5, with D perhaps matching TRBD1 (6 bases). The CDR3 has 14 residues. Germline V gene lookup returns CDR1 SGHVS and CDR2 FQNEAQ. V lost 4 bases and J lost 3, with 10 bases in between. The CDR3 DNA follows: TGTGCCAGCAGCTCTGGGACATTCAATCAGCCCCAGCATTTT. This gives the protein CASSSGTFNQPQHF.

The chain uses TRBV7-3 and TRBJ2-1; tentative D call: TRBD2 (6 bases). V lost 5 bases and J lost 9, with 17 bases in between. This CDR3 is 14 amino acids long. CDR1 and CDR2 (germline): SGHTA, FQGTGA. CDR3 in amino acids: CASSPGLRAGEQFF. DNA of the CDR3: TGTGCCAGCAGCCCGGGACTCCGGGCGGGTGAGCAGTTCTTC.

This clone was seen once. The chain has TRBV15 and TRBJ2-7; 7 bases match TRBD2. Germline V lookup: CDR1 LNHNV, CDR2 YYDKDF (reference sequence). This CDR3 comprises 15 residues. With V trimmed by 1 base and J by 0 bases, 3 bases remained unmatched. The CDR3 reads CATSRASGSSYEQYF. The DNA of the CDR3 is TGTGCCACCAGCAGAGCTAGCGGTAGCTCCTACGAGCAGTACTTC.

Turning to this clone: The junction shows a germline mismatch at one end, possibly a read error. The CDR3 loop reads CASSLAEVMNF. The CDR3 DNA reads as TGTGCCAGCAGCTTGGCCGAGGTAATGAACTTC. The chain couples TRBV5-5 to TRBJ2-7; D unclear. This CDR3 spans 11 amino acids. Per the germline V gene, CDR1 is SGHKS and CDR2 is YYEKEE (reference sequence).

In this sample, this clone turned up a few times. The CDR3 loop is CASSQGSNQPQHF. The CDR3 DNA is TGCGCCAGCAGCCAAGGAAGCAATCAGCCCCAGCATTTT. V and J are TRBV4-1 and TRBJ1-5; no clear D. The V end was cut by 1 base, the J end by 1 base, with 2 bases between. In germline, CDR1 is MGHRA, CDR2 YSYEKL. This CDR3 spans 13 amino acids.

The rearrangement uses TRBV4-3 and TRBJ1-6; D unclear. Germline V CDR1 and CDR2: LGHNA, YSLEER. The CDR3 runs to 14 residues. Trimming took off 1 base at V and 9 bases at J, with 10 bases between the two ends. CDR3 nucleotide sequence: TGCGCCAGCAGCCAAGCTGGCCGCGGTTCACCCCTCCACTTT. This gives the protein CASSQAGRGSPLHF.

The chain joins TRBV2 to TRBJ1-6, with D maybe TRBD1 (5 bases). Germline V lookup: CDR1 SNHLY, CDR2 FYNNEI. The CDR3 spans 13 residues. Trimming pared 3 bases from V and 8 bases from J, leaving 8 bases between. The CDR3 coding sequence is TGTGCCAGCAGTGATTGGGGCCATTCACCCCTCCACTTT. Amino acid sequence: CASSDWGHSPLHF.

The chain joins TRBV25-1 to TRBJ2-1; D is perhaps TRBD2 (7 bases). V was shortened by 4 bases and J by 1 base, with 14 bases between the two germline ends. Germline V gives CDR1 MGHDK, CDR2 SYGVNS. The CDR3 is made up of 16 amino acids. CDR3 sequence (DNA): TGTGCCAGCAGTGGGGGGGGCGGTTCTTCCTACAATGAGCAGTTCTTC. Translation: CASSGGGGSSYNEQFF.

The J gene is TRBJ1-2, the V gene TRBV5-6; D gene uncertain. V was pared by 4 bases and J by 4 bases, with 17 bases between. From germline, CDR1 is SGHDT and CDR2 YYEEEE. The CDR3 contains 15 residues. The chain's CDR3 is CASSLNPGMVYGYTF. The DNA for the CDR3 is TGTGCCAGCAGCCTTAACCCAGGAATGGTCTATGGCTACACCTTC.

In nucleotides, the CDR3 is TGTGCCAGCAGCTTTGGGCAGAGGAACTATGGCTACACCTTC. It specifies CASSFGQRNYGYTF. V and J are TRBV5-5 and TRBJ1-2, with unresolved D. Trimming removed 2 bases from V and 2 bases from J, with 10 bases in between. The CDR3 extends over 14 amino acids. Germline assignment: CDR1 SGHKS and CDR2 YYEKEE (reference sequence).

This rearrangement joins TRBV5-4 to TRBJ2-3; D remains unclear. Per the germline V gene, CDR1 is SGHNT and CDR2 is YYREEE (reference sequence). The CDR3 runs to 15 residues. Trimming removed 0 bases at V and 0 bases at J, with 8 bases between. CDR3 DNA sequence: TGTGCCAGCAGCTTGGCGGCAGGTAGCACAGATACGCAGTATTTT. Translation gives CASSLAAGSTDTQYF.

The CDR3, as DNA: TGTGCCAGCTCACCCTCCCGGGGACAGGGGGCAAGAGAGCAGTACTTC. Amino acids: CASSPSRGQGAREQYF. This chain uses TRBV18 with TRBJ2-7; 12 nucleotides line up with TRBD1. The junction had 10 bases not matched to a gene; V was cut back by 3 bases and J by 7 bases. The CDR3 has 16 amino acids. CDR1 is KGHSH, CDR2 LQKENI, per germline.

Concerning this clone itself: Relative to the germline gene, one junction end is altered; a read error may explain this. The chain employs TRBV7-9 and TRBJ1-2; a weak D match, TRBD1 (5 bases). The CDR3 is made up of 12 amino acids. Germline V gene data show CDR1 as SEHNR and CDR2 as FQNEAQ (reference sequence). The CDR3 region has the DNA TGTGCCAGCAGCGCAACGACAGAGCATCCTTCCTTC. Translated, it gives CASSATTEHPSF.

This clone was seen a handful of times. The genes are TRBV2 and TRBJ1-5; D call uncertain. In germline, CDR1 is SNHLY, CDR2 FYNNEI. The length of the CDR3 is 15 residues. V lost 9 bases, J lost 7 bases, and 22 bases lay in between. Here the CDR3 reads CASVLEDGLGQPQHF. Here the CDR3 DNA reads TGTGCCAGTGTGCTTGAGGACGGCTTGGGACAGCCCCAGCATTTT. The full variable domain, its missing parts supplied by reference TRBV2 and TRBJ1-5, is EPEVTQTPSHQVTQMGQEVILRCVPISNHLYFYWYRQILGQKVEFLVSFYNNEISEKSEIFDDQFSVERPDGSNFTLKIRSTKLEDSAMYFCASVLEDGLGQPQHFGDGTRLSIL.

The rearrangement links TRBV28 to TRBJ2-5; D may be TRBD2 (6 bases). In germline, CDR1 is MDHEN, CDR2 SYDVKM. V lost 1 base and J lost 5, with 17 bases in between. The CDR3 is 16 residues long. For the CDR3, the DNA is TGTGCCAGCAGTTTATCGTTTAGCGGATCACCGGAGACCCAGTACTTC. Encoded protein: CASSLSFSGSPETQYF.

The chain links TRBV6-1 to TRBJ1-5, with TRBD1 as a possible D gene (5 bases). The V gene's germline CDR1 is MNHNS and CDR2 SASEGT. V lost 0 bases to trimming and J lost 7 bases, with 13 bases between them. CDR3 length equals 15 residues. CDR3 sequence (DNA): TGTGCCAGCAGTGAAGCTCGGCAGGGACTCCAGCCCCAGCATTTT. It encodes CASSEARQGLQPQHF.

This rearrangement joins TRBV29-1 to TRBJ1-5, with TRBD1 matching 7 bases. Germline V gene lookup returns CDR1 SQVTM and CDR2 ANQGSEA. J lost 6 bases, V lost 3 bases, and 5 bases had no gene match. This CDR3 has 13 residues. Here the CDR3 reads CSVDQGEGQPQHF. CDR3 DNA: TGCAGCGTTGATCAGGGGGAAGGTCAGCCCCAGCATTTT.

The chain recombines TRBV28 with TRBJ2-5, with D perhaps matching TRBD1 or TRBD2 (7 bases each). Germline CDR1 and CDR2: MDHEN and SYDVKM. CDR3 length: 15 amino acids. V lost 5 bases and J 5 bases, leaving 18 bases between the germline ends. The CDR3 spells CASSPFSGGAETQYF. CDR3 DNA sequence: TGTGCCAGCAGTCCTTTTTCAGGGGGGGCTGAGACCCAGTACTTC. Combining the CDR3 with reference TRBV28 and TRBJ2-5 gives the whole variable domain DVKVTQSSRYLVKRTGEKVFLECVQDMDHENMFWYRQDPGLGLRLIYFSYDVKMKEKGDIPEGYSVSREKKERFSLILESASTNQTSMYLCASSPFSGGAETQYFGPGTRLLVL.